What follows is one TCR beta chain and its context. Germline V gene data show CDR1 as LNHDA and CDR2 as SQIVND (reference sequence). CDR3 length equals 16 residues. V lost 6 bases, J lost 4 bases, and 10 bases stayed unmatched. The sample comes from a study of blood T cell repertoires in COVID-19. At the level of the study: Both acute and convalescent COVID-19 samples were obtained from the United States, Italy and Spain. The cDNA or gDNA used as material had been derived from T cells, B-cell-depleted T cells, or PBMCs.

Authors' methods: Reference gene primers were amplified, and this amplification served to estimate nucleated cell counts. Here immunoSEQ multiplex PCR was the method, and the copy in TCRdb shows in-frame clones only, minus some. D and trimming were read from the DNA, whereas the V and J calls and clone size are those reported in that table. The table includes around 88,000 clones, 80% detected once. This receptor was identified in a man aged 50-60 years who had recovered from COVID-19. The gene calls are TRBV19 and TRBJ1-5, with 9 nucleotides matching TRBD1. The specimen was peripheral blood. This CDR3 is CASRGQGNSWNQPQHF. The CDR3 region has the DNA TGTGCCAGTAGGGGACAGGGTAATTCTTGGAATCAGCCCCAGCATTTT.